This TCR beta chain was recorded in a study of cytomegalovirus exposure and HLA in healthy donors. Primers for the PCR totalled 60 Vbeta and 13 Jbeta. TCRdb's copy holds only in-frame clones and misses some; the assay was immunoSEQ multiplex PCR. The sample lists fewer than 110,000 clones, approximately 85% occurring once. The sample holds one count of this clone. V dropped 0 bases and J dropped 1; count of bases not matched to a gene: 4. The CDR3 loop spans 15 amino acids. CDR1 is SGHRS, CDR2 YFSETQ, per germline. Material: PBMCs. The origin of this receptor is a man aged 30 to 39 in good health and CMV-seronegative. The chain combines TRBV5-1 with TRBJ2-7; TRBD2 matches at 7 bases. Here the CDR3 DNA reads TGCGCCAGCAGCTTGGGACTAGCCGCTTCCTACGAGCAGTACTTC. Translating it yields CASSLGLAASYEQYF.